The source of this T cell receptor beta chain is a study of post-analysis software for immune sequencing data. Background on the study: Relapsing-remitting, secondary progressive and progressive-relapsing forms of multiple sclerosis all featured among disease courses.

A note on this clonotype: The antigen is unknown.

TCR beta cDNA libraries had unique molecular identifiers. Input populations of 1 to 10 million T cells gave rise to around 500,000 cDNA molecules. TCRdb redid the calling of the PCR reads with MiXCR, one entry per CDR3 protein. The sample has about 540,000 distinct CDR3 sequences, 34% seen once. Study-wide points: Relative to controls, patients had five TRBV segments at higher frequency, with TRBV5-6, TRBV5-1 and TRBV20-1 among these. Those with multiple sclerosis, the patient group, showed significantly lower normalized Chao1 diversity than controls. Samples from one preparation batch, clustered by F measure, grouped strongly together.

The germline CDR1 and CDR2 sequences are WNHNN and SYGVQD (reference sequence). Trimming removed 2 bases at V and 6 bases at J, with 10 bases between. The CDR3 totals 13 residues. The source of this sequence is a girl aged 2-17 years with multiple sclerosis. The sample was blood. The chain carries TRBV10-1 and TRBJ1-1; D is uncertain. The CDR3 DNA reads as TGCGCCAGCAGTGAGCCGAGCGGATCTGAAGCTTTCTTT. It encodes CASSEPSGSEAFF.